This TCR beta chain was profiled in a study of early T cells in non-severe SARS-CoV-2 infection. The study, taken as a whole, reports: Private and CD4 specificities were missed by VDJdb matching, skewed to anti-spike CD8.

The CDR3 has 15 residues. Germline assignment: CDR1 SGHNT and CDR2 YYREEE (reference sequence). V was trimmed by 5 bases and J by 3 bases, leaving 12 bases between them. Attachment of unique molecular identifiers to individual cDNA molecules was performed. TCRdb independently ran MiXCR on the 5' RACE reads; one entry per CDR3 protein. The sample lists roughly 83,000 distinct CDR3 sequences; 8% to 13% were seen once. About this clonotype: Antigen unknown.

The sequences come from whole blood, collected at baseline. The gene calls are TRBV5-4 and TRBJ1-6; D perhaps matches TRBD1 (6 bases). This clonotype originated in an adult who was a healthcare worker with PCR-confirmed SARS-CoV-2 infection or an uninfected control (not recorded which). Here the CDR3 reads CASRQGQSYNSPLHF. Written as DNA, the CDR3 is TGTGCCAGCAGGCAAGGACAGAGCTATAATTCACCCCTCCACTTT.